This TCR beta chain was captured by sequencing in a study of blood T cell repertoires in COVID-19. On the study more broadly: Sites in the United States, Italy and Spain provided acute and convalescent COVID-19 samples. Sample material is recorded as cDNA or gDNA derived from T cells, B-cell-depleted T cells, or PBMCs.

Recruitment covered 25 or so US areas and drew participants whose ages spanned roughly 18 to 100 years. Cohort placement rested on clinical history that participants reported themselves. The CDR3 loop spans 15 amino acids. After removal of 6 bases from V and 8 bases from J, the junction contained 11 bases not matched to a gene. Germline V gives CDR1 SNHLY, CDR2 FYNNEI. The data were produced by immunoSEQ multiplex PCR, yet TCRdb's version contains in-frame clones alone and is incomplete. Of 150,000 to 200,000 clones listed, about 80% were seen once; the top ten hold 4% to 6.5%. In its sample, this clone was seen a few times.

The chain carries TRBV2 and TRBJ2-1; 9 bases are shared with TRBD1. This sequence originates from a woman aged 55-69 years with acute COVID-19. The material sequenced was PBMCs or T cells enriched from blood (not recorded which). DNA of the CDR3: TGTGCCAGCAGCGCCGGGACAGGGTATTCCGATGAGCAGTTCTTC. It specifies CASSAGTGYSDEQFF.